This TCR beta chain was sequenced in a study of CD8 T cells in ankylosing spondylitis. It was by quantitative 5'-RACE with molecular barcodes that TCR beta libraries were made. Each CDR3 protein is one row after TCRdb ran MiXCR on the 5' RACE reads. The data hold more than 150,000 distinct CDR3 sequences, with 15% to 20% observed a single time. General study results and limits: Matched ankylosing spondylitis synovial fluid reportedly contained a significantly enriched population of disease-linked clones. Several highly homologous variants formed a TCR beta motif that appeared characteristic of ankylosing spondylitis blood.

This clonotype was seen more than once but under ten times. Its antigen is as yet unknown. The sample comprised blood, either unsorted or a sorted T cell fraction (not recorded which). This receptor was taken from a male donor aged 5-29 years with ankylosing spondylitis or in good health (not recorded which).

The CDR3 sequence: CASRKTYQETQYF. For the CDR3, the DNA is TGTGCCAGCAGGAAAACCTACCAAGAGACCCAGTACTTC. V is TRBV12-3 or TRBV12-4 and J is TRBJ2-5; no reliable D call. The V and J ends lost 6 bases and 0 bases respectively, with 8 bases between them. CDR3 length: 13 amino acids.